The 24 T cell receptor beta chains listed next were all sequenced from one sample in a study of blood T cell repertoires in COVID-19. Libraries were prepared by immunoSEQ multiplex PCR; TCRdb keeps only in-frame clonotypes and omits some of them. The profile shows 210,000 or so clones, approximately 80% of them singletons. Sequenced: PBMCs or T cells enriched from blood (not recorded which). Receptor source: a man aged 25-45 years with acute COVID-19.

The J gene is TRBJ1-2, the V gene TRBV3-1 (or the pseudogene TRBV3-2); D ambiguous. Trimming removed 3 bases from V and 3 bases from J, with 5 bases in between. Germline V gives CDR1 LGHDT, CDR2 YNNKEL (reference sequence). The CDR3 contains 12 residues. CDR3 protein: CASSHGDYGYTF. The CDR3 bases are TGTGCCAGCAGCCACGGGGACTATGGCTACACCTTC.

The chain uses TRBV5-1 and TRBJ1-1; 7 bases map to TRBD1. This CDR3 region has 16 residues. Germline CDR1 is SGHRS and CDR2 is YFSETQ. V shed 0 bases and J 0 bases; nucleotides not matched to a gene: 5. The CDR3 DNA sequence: TGCGCCAGCAGCTTGGGACAGGGCGCAGTGAACACTGAAGCTTTCTTT. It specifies CASSLGQGAVNTEAFF. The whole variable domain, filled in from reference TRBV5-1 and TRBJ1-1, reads KAGVTQTPRYLIKTRGQQVTLSCSPISGHRSVSWYQQTPGQGLQFLFEYFSETQRNKGNFPGRFSGRQFSNSRSEMNVSTLELGDSALYLCASSLGQGAVNTEAFFGQGTRLTVV.

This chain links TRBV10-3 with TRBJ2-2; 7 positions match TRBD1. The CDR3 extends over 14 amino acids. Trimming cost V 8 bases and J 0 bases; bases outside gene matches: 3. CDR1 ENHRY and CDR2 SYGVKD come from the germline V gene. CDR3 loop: CAIYRGPNTGELFF. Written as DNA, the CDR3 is TGTGCCATCTACAGGGGACCGAACACCGGGGAGCTGTTTTTT.

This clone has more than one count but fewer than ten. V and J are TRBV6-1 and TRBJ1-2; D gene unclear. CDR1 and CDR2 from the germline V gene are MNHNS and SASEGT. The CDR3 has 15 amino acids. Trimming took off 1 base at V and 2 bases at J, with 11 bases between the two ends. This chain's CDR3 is CASSEEPGTNYGYTF. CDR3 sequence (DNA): TGTGCCAGCAGTGAAGAGCCAGGAACAAACTATGGCTACACCTTC.

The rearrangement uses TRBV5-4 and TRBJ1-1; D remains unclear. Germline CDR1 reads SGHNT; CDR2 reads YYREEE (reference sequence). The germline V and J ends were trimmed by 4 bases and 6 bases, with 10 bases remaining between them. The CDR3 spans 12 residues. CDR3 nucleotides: TGTGCCAGCAGCCTCGGTCGGGCTGAAGCTTTCTTT. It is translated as CASSLGRAEAFF.

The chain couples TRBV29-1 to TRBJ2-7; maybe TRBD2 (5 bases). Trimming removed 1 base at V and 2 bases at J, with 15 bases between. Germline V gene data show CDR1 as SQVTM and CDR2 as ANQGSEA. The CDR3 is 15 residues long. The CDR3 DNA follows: TGCAGCGTTGAAGTTACGGAGGAAAGACCCTACGAGCAGTACTTC. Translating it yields CSVEVTEERPYEQYF.

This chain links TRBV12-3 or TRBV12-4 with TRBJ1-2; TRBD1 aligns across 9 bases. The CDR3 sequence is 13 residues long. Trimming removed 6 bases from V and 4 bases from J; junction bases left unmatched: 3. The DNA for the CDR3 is TGTGCCAGCAGCAGGGACAGGGCCTATGGCTACACCTTC. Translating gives CASSRDRAYGYTF.

DNA for the CDR3: TGTGCCAGCAGGGAACGACAGGGGAAAGAGACCCAGTACTTC. As protein: CASRERQGKETQYF. The chain employs TRBV2 and TRBJ2-5; 8 bases agree with TRBD1. Germline-derived CDR1 and CDR2 are SNHLY and FYNNEI. The CDR3 has 14 residues. V lost 6 bases to trimming and J lost 3 bases; unmatched junction nucleotides: 6.

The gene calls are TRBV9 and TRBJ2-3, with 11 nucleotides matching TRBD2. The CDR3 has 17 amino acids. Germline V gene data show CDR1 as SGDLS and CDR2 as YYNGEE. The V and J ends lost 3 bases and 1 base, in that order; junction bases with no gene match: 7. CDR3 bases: TGTGCCAGCAGCGCTTCGACTAGCGGGGCCCGCACAGATACGCAGTATTTT. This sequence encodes CASSASTSGARTDTQYF.

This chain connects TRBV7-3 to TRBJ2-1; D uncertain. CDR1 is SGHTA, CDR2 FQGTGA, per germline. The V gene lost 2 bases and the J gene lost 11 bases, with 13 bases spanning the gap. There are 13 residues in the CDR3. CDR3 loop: CASSLPNTEKQFF. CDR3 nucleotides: TGTGCCAGCAGCTTACCCAACACGGAGAAGCAGTTCTTC.

The CDR3 coding sequence is TGCGCCAGCAGCTCCCTCAGACACGCCATGAACACTGAAGCTTTCTTT. It encodes CASSSLRHAMNTEAFF. V and J are TRBV5-1 and TRBJ1-1; no definite D call. V lost 3 bases, J lost 0 bases, and 15 bases lay in between. The germline CDR1 and CDR2 sequences are SGHRS and YFSETQ. The CDR3 has 16 residues.

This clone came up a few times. The CDR3 loop reads CASSLEVGQGLYF. Here the CDR3 DNA reads TGCGCCAGCAGCTTGGAGGTAGGACAGGGGTTATATTTT. The chain combines TRBV5-1 with TRBJ2-3; 9 nucleotides match TRBD1. V lost 0 bases, J lost 15 bases, and 8 bases stayed unmatched. This CDR3 contains 13 residues. Germline CDR1 is SGHRS and CDR2 is YFSETQ. The full variable domain, in which reference TRBV5-1 and TRBJ2-3 provide the parts outside the CDR3, is KAGVTQTPRYLIKTRGQQVTLSCSPISGHRSVSWYQQTPGQGLQFLFEYFSETQRNKGNFPGRFSGRQFSNSRSEMNVSTLELGDSALYLCASSLEVGQGLYFGPGTRLTVL.

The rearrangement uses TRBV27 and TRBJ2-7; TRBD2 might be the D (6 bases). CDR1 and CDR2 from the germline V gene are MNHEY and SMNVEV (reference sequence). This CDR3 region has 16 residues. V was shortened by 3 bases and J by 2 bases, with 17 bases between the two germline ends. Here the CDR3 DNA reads TGTGCCAGCAGTTTTCTTCCTAGCGTAGAAACCTACGAGCAGTACTTC. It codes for CASSFLPSVETYEQYF.

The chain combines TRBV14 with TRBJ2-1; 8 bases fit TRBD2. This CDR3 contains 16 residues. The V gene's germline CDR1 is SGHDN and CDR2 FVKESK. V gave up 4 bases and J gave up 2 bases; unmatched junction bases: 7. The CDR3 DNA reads TGTGCCAGCAGCCGGCCGGGACTAGATCCCTACAATGAGCAGTTCTTC. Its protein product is CASSRPGLDPYNEQFF.

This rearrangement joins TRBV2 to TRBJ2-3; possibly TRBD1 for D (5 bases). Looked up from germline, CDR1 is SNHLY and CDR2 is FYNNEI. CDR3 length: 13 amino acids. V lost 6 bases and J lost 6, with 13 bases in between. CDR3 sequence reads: CASRYRKGDTQYF. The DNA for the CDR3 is TGTGCCAGCAGATACAGAAAGGGGGATACGCAGTATTTT. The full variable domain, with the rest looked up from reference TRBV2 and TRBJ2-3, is EPEVTQTPSHQVTQMGQEVILRCVPISNHLYFYWYRQILGQKVEFLVSFYNNEISEKSEIFDDQFSVERPDGSNFTLKIRSTKLEDSAMYFCASRYRKGDTQYFGPGTRLTVL.

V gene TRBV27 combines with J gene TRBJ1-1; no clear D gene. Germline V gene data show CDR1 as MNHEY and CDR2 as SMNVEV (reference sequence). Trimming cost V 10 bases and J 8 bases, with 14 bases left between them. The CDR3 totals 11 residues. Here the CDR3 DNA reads TGTGCCATTTCCTCGGGTAGGGAAGCTTTCTTT. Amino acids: CAISSGREAFF.

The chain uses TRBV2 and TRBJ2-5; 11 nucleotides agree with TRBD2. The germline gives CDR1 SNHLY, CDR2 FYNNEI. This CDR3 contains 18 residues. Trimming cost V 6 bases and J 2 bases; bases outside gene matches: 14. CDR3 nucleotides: TGTGCCAGCAGGATGATAGCGGGGGGGCCGGAGGCGCAAGAGACCCAGTACTTC. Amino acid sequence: CASRMIAGGPEAQETQYF.

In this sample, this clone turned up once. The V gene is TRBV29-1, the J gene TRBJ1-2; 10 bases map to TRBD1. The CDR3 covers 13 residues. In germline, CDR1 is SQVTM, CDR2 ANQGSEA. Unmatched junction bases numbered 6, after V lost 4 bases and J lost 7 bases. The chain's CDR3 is CSVGQGANGGYTF. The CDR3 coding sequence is TGCAGCGTTGGACAGGGGGCAAATGGTGGCTACACCTTC.

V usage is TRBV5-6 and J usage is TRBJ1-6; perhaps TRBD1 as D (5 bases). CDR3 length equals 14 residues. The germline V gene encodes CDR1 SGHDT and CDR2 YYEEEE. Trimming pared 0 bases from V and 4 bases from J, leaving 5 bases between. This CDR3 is CASSLAGYNSPLHF. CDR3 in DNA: TGTGCCAGCAGCTTGGCAGGGTATAATTCACCCCTCCACTTT.

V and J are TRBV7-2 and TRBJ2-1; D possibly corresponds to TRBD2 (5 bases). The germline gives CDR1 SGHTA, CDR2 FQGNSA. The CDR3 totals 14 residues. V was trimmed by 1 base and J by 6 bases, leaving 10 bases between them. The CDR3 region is CASSLGGSLNEQFF. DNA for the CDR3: TGTGCCAGCAGCTTAGGCGGGTCCCTCAATGAGCAGTTCTTC.

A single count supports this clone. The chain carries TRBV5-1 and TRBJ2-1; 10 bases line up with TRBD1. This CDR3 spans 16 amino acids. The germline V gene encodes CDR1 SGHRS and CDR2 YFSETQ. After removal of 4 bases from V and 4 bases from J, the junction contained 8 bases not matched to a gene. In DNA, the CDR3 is TGCGCCAGCAGCGTAGGACAGGGGGGCAGTTACAATGAGCAGTTCTTC. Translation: CASSVGQGGSYNEQFF.

DNA of the CDR3: TGTGCCAGCAGCTTATCATATGGCGAAAAACTGTTTTTT. Protein: CASSLSYGEKLFF. The rearrangement joins TRBV7-2 to TRBJ1-4; D uncertain. This CDR3 comprises 13 residues. The germline gives CDR1 SGHTA, CDR2 FQGNSA. V gave up 2 bases and J gave up 8 bases, with 9 bases separating them.

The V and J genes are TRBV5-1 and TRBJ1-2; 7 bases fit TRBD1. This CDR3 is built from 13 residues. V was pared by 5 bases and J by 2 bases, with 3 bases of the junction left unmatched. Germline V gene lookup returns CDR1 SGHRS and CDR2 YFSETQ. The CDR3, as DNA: TGCGCCAGCAGTCCGGACAGGAACTATGGCTACACCTTC. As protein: CASSPDRNYGYTF.

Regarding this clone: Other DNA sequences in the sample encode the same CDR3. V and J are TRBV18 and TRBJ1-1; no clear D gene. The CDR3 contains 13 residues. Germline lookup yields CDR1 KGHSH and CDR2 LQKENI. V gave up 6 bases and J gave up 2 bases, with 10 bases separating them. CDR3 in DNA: TGTGCCAGCTCTCCTACAGTAAACACTGAAGCTTTCTTT. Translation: CASSPTVNTEAFF.